The rows below give T cell receptor beta chains drawn from one sample of a study of blood T cell repertoires in COVID-19. The repertoire was sequenced with immunoSEQ multiplex PCR; TCRdb's copy has only in-frame clones and lacks some. The data show some 330,000 clones, over 75% seen once. The sequencing sample was made of PBMCs or T cells enriched from blood (not recorded which). The receptors derive from a man aged 25-45 years who had recovered from COVID-19. Each CDR3 is given with its conserved first and last residue. Each record gives: J gene, CDR3 length, clone size, V gene, D gene, CDR3 DNA, CDR3 protein. The D gene is left open where the match is weak. Clone size, where shown, is once, few, many, or a class for clones that have expanded.

J gene: TRBJ2-4; CDR3 length: 13; clone size: NA; V gene: TRBV6-1; D gene: NA; CDR3 DNA: TGTGCCAGCAGTGAAGAGCTTGGTTACATTCAGTACTTC; CDR3 protein: CASSEELGYIQYF
J gene: TRBJ2-2; CDR3 length: 14; clone size: NA; V gene: TRBV30; D gene: NA; CDR3 DNA: TGTGCCTGGAGTGTGGCCACCTTCCCCGGGGAGCTGTTTTTT; CDR3 protein: CAWSVATFPGELFF
J gene: TRBJ1-2; CDR3 length: 14; clone size: once; V gene: TRBV19; D gene: NA; CDR3 DNA: TGTGCCAGTGGAGGGGCCGGACTTGACTATGGCTACACCTTC; CDR3 protein: CASGGAGLDYGYTF
J gene: TRBJ1-5; CDR3 length: 13; clone size: few; V gene: TRBV30; D gene: TRBD1; CDR3 DNA: TGTGCCTGGAGCAGGACAGGGGATCAGCCCCAGCATTTT; CDR3 protein: CAWSRTGDQPQHF
J gene: TRBJ2-3; CDR3 length: 18; clone size: NA; V gene: TRBV29-1; D gene: TRBD2; CDR3 DNA: TGCAGCGTTGACGGACTAGCGGGAACTCGCTTCGGAACAGATACGCAGTATTTT; CDR3 protein: CSVDGLAGTRFGTDTQYF
J gene: TRBJ2-3; CDR3 length: 15; clone size: NA; V gene: TRBV30; D gene: TRBD2; CDR3 DNA: TGTGCCTGGAGTGTACTAGCGGGGAGCACAGATACGCAGTATTTT; CDR3 protein: CAWSVLAGSTDTQYF
J gene: TRBJ2-3; CDR3 length: 13; clone size: NA; V gene: TRBV11-1; D gene: NA; CDR3 DNA: TGTGCCAGCAGCTTAGGAGTCTCAGATACGCAGTATTTT; CDR3 protein: CASSLGVSDTQYF
J gene: TRBJ2-7; CDR3 length: 15; clone size: NA; V gene: TRBV7-9; D gene: TRBD2; CDR3 DNA: TGTGCCAGCACCCACCTGGGACTAGCGGAATACGAGCAGTACTTC; CDR3 protein: CASTHLGLAEYEQYF
J gene: TRBJ1-2; CDR3 length: 15; clone size: NA; V gene: TRBV28; D gene: TRBD1; CDR3 DNA: TGTGCCAGCAGTTCGGAAACAGGGGAGGAAGATGGCTACACCTTC; CDR3 protein: CASSSETGEEDGYTF
J gene: TRBJ2-3; CDR3 length: 14; clone size: NA; V gene: TRBV9; D gene: NA; CDR3 DNA: TGTGCCAGCAGCGTAGATCATAGCACAGATACGCAGTATTTT; CDR3 protein: CASSVDHSTDTQYF
J gene: TRBJ1-3; CDR3 length: 20; clone size: NA; V gene: TRBV28; D gene: TRBD1; CDR3 DNA: TGTGCCAGCAGTTTCATGGGATTCTCCGACAGGGCTACATCTGGAAACACCATATATTTT; CDR3 protein: CASSFMGFSDRATSGNTIYF
J gene: TRBJ1-4; CDR3 length: 14; clone size: NA; V gene: TRBV5-1; D gene: TRBD1; CDR3 DNA: TGCGCCAGCAGCGGGCCGGGACAGGGTGAAAAACTGTTTTTT; CDR3 protein: CASSGPGQGEKLFF
J gene: TRBJ1-5; CDR3 length: 13; clone size: NA; V gene: TRBV28; D gene: NA; CDR3 DNA: TGTGCCAGCACCCTCCCAGGTACGGGGACCCAGCATTTT; CDR3 protein: CASTLPGTGTQHF
J gene: TRBJ2-2; CDR3 length: 16; clone size: NA; V gene: TRBV7-6; D gene: NA; CDR3 DNA: TGTGCCAGCAGCGCCCAGTCCGCGGGGGCCACCGGGGAGCTGTTTTTT; CDR3 protein: CASSAQSAGATGELFF
J gene: TRBJ2-2; CDR3 length: 18; clone size: NA; V gene: TRBV19; D gene: TRBD2; CDR3 DNA: TGTGCCAGTAGTATATCCCGTAGCGGGGGGGCCTACACCGGGGAGCTGTTTTTT; CDR3 protein: CASSISRSGGAYTGELFF
J gene: TRBJ2-5; CDR3 length: 14; clone size: NA; V gene: TRBV6-4; D gene: NA; CDR3 DNA: TGTGCCAGCACCCCTCGGGGTTTTGAAGAGACCCAGTACTTC; CDR3 protein: CASTPRGFEETQYF
J gene: TRBJ1-4; CDR3 length: 15; clone size: once; V gene: TRBV27; D gene: TRBD1; CDR3 DNA: TGTGCCAGCAGAGCGGGACAGGGGTGGAATGAAAAACTGTTTTTT; CDR3 protein: CASRAGQGWNEKLFF
J gene: TRBJ2-5; CDR3 length: 15; clone size: NA; V gene: TRBV18; D gene: NA; CDR3 DNA: TGTGCCAGCTCAACAGGACAGCTAACACAAGAGACCCAGTACTTC; CDR3 protein: CASSTGQLTQETQYF
J gene: TRBJ1-4; CDR3 length: 14; clone size: NA; V gene: TRBV5-5; D gene: NA; CDR3 DNA: TGTGCCAGCAGCTTGGTGAAGGGGATCGAAAAACTGTTTTTT; CDR3 protein: CASSLVKGIEKLFF
J gene: TRBJ1-5; CDR3 length: 15; clone size: NA; V gene: TRBV6-5; D gene: TRBD1; CDR3 DNA: TGTGCCAGCAGGGGCGGACAGGGGGCTATTCAGCCCCAGCATTTT; CDR3 protein: CASRGGQGAIQPQHF
J gene: TRBJ1-3; CDR3 length: 14; clone size: NA; V gene: TRBV19; D gene: NA; CDR3 DNA: TGTGCCAGTAGTATTGCGGCTGCTGGAAACACCATATATTTT; CDR3 protein: CASSIAAAGNTIYF
J gene: TRBJ2-2; CDR3 length: 15; clone size: NA; V gene: TRBV13; D gene: TRBD1; CDR3 DNA: TGTGCCAGCAGCTTCAGACAGGGCTACACCGGGGAGCTGTTTTTT; CDR3 protein: CASSFRQGYTGELFF
J gene: TRBJ1-6; CDR3 length: 13; clone size: few; V gene: TRBV3-1/TRBV3-2; D gene: NA; CDR3 DNA: TGTGCCAGCAGAAGCTTGGACTATTCACCCCTCCACTTT; CDR3 protein: CASRSLDYSPLHF
J gene: TRBJ2-1; CDR3 length: 15; clone size: NA; V gene: TRBV29-1; D gene: TRBD2; CDR3 DNA: TGCAGCGTTTCTCATAGCGGGAGGGGTGGTAATGAGCAGTTCTTC; CDR3 protein: CSVSHSGRGGNEQFF
J gene: TRBJ2-5; CDR3 length: 14; clone size: once; V gene: TRBV7-9; D gene: TRBD1; CDR3 DNA: TGTGCCAGCAGCTTGGCAGGGGGCGGGGAGACCCAGTACTTC; CDR3 protein: CASSLAGGGETQYF
J gene: TRBJ1-1; CDR3 length: 17; clone size: NA; V gene: TRBV11-2; D gene: NA; CDR3 DNA: TGTGCCAGCAGCTTTAGCCCCTGGGACACGACTAACACTGAAGCTTTCTTT; CDR3 protein: CASSFSPWDTTNTEAFF
J gene: TRBJ1-5; CDR3 length: 13; clone size: NA; V gene: TRBV2; D gene: NA; CDR3 DNA: TGTGCCAGCCAGACACATAGCAATCAGCCCCAGCATTTT; CDR3 protein: CASQTHSNQPQHF
J gene: TRBJ2-3; CDR3 length: 15; clone size: NA; V gene: TRBV4-1; D gene: NA; CDR3 DNA: TGCGCCAGCAGCCAAGGCGGACAGTCCACAGATACGCAGTATTTT; CDR3 protein: CASSQGGQSTDTQYF
J gene: TRBJ2-7; CDR3 length: 14; clone size: NA; V gene: TRBV7-2; D gene: TRBD1; CDR3 DNA: TGTGCCAGCAGCTGGGAACAGGGGCAGTACGAGCAGTACTTC; CDR3 protein: CASSWEQGQYEQYF
J gene: TRBJ1-2; CDR3 length: 16; clone size: NA; V gene: TRBV7-9; D gene: NA; CDR3 DNA: TGTGCCAGCAGCCGGCCCGGGAGCCCCTCTAACTATGGCTACACCTTC; CDR3 protein: CASSRPGSPSNYGYTF
J gene: TRBJ1-1; CDR3 length: 15; clone size: few; V gene: TRBV19; D gene: TRBD1; CDR3 DNA: TGTGCCAGTAGACCCAGTGGGACAGGGGTTCTTGAAGCTTTCTTT; CDR3 protein: CASRPSGTGVLEAFF
J gene: TRBJ1-5; CDR3 length: 15; clone size: NA; V gene: TRBV30; D gene: NA; CDR3 DNA: TGTGCCTGGAAAGGCAGGGGTGGTAGCAATCAGCCCCAGCATTTT; CDR3 protein: CAWKGRGGSNQPQHF
J gene: TRBJ2-5; CDR3 length: 14; clone size: once; V gene: TRBV3-1/TRBV3-2; D gene: NA; CDR3 DNA: TGTGCCAGCAGCCAGCAGGGGAGAGGTGGGACCCAGTACTTC; CDR3 protein: CASSQQGRGGTQYF
J gene: TRBJ1-1; CDR3 length: 15; clone size: NA; V gene: TRBV6-2/TRBV6-3; D gene: TRBD1; CDR3 DNA: TGTGCCAGCAGTTACCCCGGACAGGCCCTGACTGAAGCTTTCTTT; CDR3 protein: CASSYPGQALTEAFF
J gene: TRBJ2-1; CDR3 length: 14; clone size: NA; V gene: TRBV2; D gene: TRBD2; CDR3 DNA: TGTGCCAGCAGACGGACTAGCCCCGACAATGAGCAGTTCTTC; CDR3 protein: CASRRTSPDNEQFF
J gene: TRBJ2-2; CDR3 length: 15; clone size: NA; V gene: TRBV5-1; D gene: TRBD2; CDR3 DNA: TGCGCCAGCAGCTTCAGGACTAGCGCCGAAGGGGAGCTGTTTTTT; CDR3 protein: CASSFRTSAEGELFF